A single TCR beta chain is shown here with its context. The data derive from a study of shared clonotypes between healthy human individuals. CDR1 and CDR2 from the germline V gene are ENHRY and SYGVKD. This CDR3 is built from 16 residues. V shed 10 bases and J 7 bases; nucleotides not matched to a gene: 15. Clones were sequenced by immunoSEQ multiplex PCR, and TCRdb holds only the in-frame ones, with some missing. The data contain 850,000 to 1,200,000 clones, roughly 70% of them seen just once; the ten biggest clones take up over 1.3%. The TCR was taken from a man younger than 35 in good health. Sequenced sample: memory CD4+ T cells sorted from blood. Stated subset: CD45RA-negative fraction. The chain is built from TRBV10-3 and TRBJ2-2; 10 nucleotides align to TRBD1. The CDR3 DNA sequence: TGTGCCACGCGTCCCGGGGGGACAGGGGTTCACGGGGAGCTGTTTTTT. This encodes CATRPGGTGVHGELFF.